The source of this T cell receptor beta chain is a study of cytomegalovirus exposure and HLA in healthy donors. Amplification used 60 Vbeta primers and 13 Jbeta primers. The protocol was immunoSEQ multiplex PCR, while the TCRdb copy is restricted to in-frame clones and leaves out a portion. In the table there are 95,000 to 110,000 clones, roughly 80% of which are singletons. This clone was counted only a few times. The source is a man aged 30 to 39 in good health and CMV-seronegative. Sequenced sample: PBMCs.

The CDR3 loop reads CATSRDTDSPRPQHF. The CDR3 bases are TGTGCCACCAGCAGGGATACAGATTCCCCCCGCCCCCAGCATTTT. The chain recombines TRBV15 with TRBJ1-5; no definite D call. V dropped 3 bases and J dropped 10 bases, with 19 bases sitting between them. The CDR3 has 15 amino acids. In germline, CDR1 is LNHNV, CDR2 YYDKDF (reference sequence).